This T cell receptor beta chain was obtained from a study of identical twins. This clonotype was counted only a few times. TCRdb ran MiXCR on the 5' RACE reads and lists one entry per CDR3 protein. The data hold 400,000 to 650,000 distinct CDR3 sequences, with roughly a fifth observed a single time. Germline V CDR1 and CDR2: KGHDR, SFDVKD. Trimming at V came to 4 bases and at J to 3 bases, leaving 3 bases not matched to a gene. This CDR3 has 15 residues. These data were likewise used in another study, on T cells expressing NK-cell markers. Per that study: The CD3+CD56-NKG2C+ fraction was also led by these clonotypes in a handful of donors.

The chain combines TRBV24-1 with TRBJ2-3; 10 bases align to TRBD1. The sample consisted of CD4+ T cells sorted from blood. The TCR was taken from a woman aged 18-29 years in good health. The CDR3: CATSEPGQGTDTQYF. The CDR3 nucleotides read TGTGCCACCAGTGAGCCGGGACAGGGGACAGATACGCAGTATTTT.